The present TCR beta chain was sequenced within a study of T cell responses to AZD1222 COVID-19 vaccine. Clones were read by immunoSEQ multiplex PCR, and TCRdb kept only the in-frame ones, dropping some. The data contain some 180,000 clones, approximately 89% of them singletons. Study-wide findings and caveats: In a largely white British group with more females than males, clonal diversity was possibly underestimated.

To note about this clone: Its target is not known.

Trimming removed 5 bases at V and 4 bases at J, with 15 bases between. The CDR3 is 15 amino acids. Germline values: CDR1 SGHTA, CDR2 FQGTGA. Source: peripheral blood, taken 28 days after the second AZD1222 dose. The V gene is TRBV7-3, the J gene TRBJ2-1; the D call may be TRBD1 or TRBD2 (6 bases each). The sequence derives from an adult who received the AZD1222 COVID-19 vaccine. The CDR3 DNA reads TGTGCCAGCAGCCGTAACGGAGGGGGGTACAATGAGCAGTTCTTC. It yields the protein CASSRNGGGYNEQFF.